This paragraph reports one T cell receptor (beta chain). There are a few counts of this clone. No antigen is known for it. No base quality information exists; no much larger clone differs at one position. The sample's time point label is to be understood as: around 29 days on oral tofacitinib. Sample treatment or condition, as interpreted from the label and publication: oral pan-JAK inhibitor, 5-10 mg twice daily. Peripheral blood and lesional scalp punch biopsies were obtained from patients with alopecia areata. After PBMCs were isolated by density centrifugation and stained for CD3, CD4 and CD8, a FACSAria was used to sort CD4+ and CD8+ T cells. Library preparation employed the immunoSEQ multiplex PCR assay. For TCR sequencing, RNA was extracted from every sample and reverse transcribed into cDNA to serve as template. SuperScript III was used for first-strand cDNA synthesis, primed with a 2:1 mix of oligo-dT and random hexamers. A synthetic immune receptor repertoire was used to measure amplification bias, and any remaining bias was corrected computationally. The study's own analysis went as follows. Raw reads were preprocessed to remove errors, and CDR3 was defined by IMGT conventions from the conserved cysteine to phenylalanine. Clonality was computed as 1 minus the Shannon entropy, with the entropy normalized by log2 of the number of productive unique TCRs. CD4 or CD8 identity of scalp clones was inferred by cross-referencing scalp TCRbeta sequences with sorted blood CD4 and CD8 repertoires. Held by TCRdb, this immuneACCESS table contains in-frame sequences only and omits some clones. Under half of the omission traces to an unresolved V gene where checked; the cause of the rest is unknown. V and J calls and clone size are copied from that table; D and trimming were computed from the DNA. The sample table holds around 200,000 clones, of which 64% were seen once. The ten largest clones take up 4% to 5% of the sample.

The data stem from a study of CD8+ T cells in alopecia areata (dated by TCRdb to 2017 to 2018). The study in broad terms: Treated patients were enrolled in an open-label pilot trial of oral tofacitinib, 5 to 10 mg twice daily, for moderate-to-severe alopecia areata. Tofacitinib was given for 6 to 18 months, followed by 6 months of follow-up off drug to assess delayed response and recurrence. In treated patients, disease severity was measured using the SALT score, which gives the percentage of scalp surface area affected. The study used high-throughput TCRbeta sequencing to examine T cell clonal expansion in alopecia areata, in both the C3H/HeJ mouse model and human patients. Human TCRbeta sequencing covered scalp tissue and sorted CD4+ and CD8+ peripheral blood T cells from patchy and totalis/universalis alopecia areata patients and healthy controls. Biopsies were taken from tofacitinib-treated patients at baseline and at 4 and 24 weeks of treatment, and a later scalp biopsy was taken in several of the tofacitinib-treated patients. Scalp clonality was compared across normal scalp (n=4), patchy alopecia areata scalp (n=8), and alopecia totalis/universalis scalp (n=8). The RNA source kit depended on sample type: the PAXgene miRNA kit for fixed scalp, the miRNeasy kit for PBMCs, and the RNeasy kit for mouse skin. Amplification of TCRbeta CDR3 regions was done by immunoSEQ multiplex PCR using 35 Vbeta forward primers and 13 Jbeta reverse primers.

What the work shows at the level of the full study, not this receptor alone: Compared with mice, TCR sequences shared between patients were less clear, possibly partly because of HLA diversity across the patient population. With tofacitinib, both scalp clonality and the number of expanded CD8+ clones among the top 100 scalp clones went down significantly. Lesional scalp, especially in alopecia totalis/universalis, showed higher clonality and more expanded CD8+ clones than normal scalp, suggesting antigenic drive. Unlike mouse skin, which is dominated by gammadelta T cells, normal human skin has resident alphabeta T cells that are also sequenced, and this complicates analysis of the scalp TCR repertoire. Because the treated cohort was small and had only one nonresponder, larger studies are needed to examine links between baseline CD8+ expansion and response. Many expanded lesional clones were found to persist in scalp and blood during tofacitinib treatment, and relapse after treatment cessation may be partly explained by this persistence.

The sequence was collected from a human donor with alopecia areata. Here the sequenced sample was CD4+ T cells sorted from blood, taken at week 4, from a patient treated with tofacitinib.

The DNA is as follows: TGTGCCAGCAGTTACCTAACAGGGGTCACTGAAGCTTTCTTT. Translated, it gives CASSYLTGVTEAFF. The chain employs TRBV6-5 and TRBJ1-1, and TRBD1 aligns with 7 junction nucleotides. Reading from cysteine to phenylalanine, the CDR3 counts 14 amino acids. Of all the DNA, just the CDR3 is kept, 42 bases in frame from base 1. Per the germline V gene, MNHEY is the CDR1 and SVGAGI is the CDR2. Unmatched junction bases come to 4, with V trimmed by 2 bases and J by 4 bases.